These 25 T cell receptor beta chains were sequenced from one sample in a study of cytomegalovirus exposure and HLA in healthy donors. Primers included in the PCR were 60 Vbeta and 13 Jbeta primers. Sequencing used immunoSEQ multiplex PCR; TCRdb keeps in-frame clones, though not all of them. This sample yields approximately 150,000 clones, of which 78% are seen a single time; 13% belongs to the top ten. The source material was PBMCs. The source is a woman between 50 and 59 years old in good health and CMV-seropositive.

This clone has more than one count but fewer than ten. This chain joins TRBV21-1 and TRBJ2-7; whether TRBD1, the table's D call, matches the DNA was not checked. TRBV21-1 is recorded as a pseudogene. The CDR3 consists of 12 residues. CDR3 DNA: TGTGCCAGCAGTTTGACAGGAGACGAGCAGTACTTC. Its translation: CASSLTGDEQYF.

Comments on this clone: The sample carries other DNA sequences with the same CDR3. The V and J genes are TRBV7-9 and TRBJ2-7; maybe TRBD1 (5 bases). The V gene lost 5 bases and the J gene lost 5 bases, with 10 bases spanning the gap. The CDR3 contains 12 residues. Looked up from germline, CDR1 is SEHNR and CDR2 is FQNEAQ (reference sequence). CDR3 sequence reads: CASSRDRDEQYF. The CDR3 nucleotides are TGTGCCAGCAGCCGCGACAGAGACGAGCAGTACTTC.

This chain links TRBV28 with TRBJ1-2; TRBD1 is a possible D gene (6 bases). Trimming left V 4 bases short and J 4 bases short, with 10 bases between. The CDR3 consists of 13 residues. The germline V gene encodes CDR1 MDHEN and CDR2 SYDVKM. DNA for the CDR3: TGTGCCAGCAGTTCCGGACAGCTCTATGGCTACACCTTC. It encodes CASSSGQLYGYTF.

The genes are TRBV19 and TRBJ2-2; possible D gene TRBD1, 6 bases. This CDR3 contains 13 residues. CDR1 is LNHDA and CDR2 is SQIVND in the germline V gene (reference sequence). Trimming removed 7 bases at V and 5 bases at J, with 11 bases between. CDR3 sequence reads: CASTRGRTGELFF. CDR3 DNA: TGTGCCAGTACCAGGGGTAGAACCGGGGAGCTGTTTTTT.

The chain combines TRBV19 with TRBJ2-3, with D hard to call. The CDR3 is 13 residues long. Trimming removed 10 bases at V and 0 bases at J, with 11 bases between. Per germline, CDR1 LNHDA and CDR2 SQIVND (reference sequence). The CDR3 DNA reads TGTGCCACCTCTCACGGGAGCACAGATACGCAGTATTTT. It yields the protein CATSHGSTDTQYF.

The rearrangement uses TRBV19 and TRBJ2-3; 8 bases are shared with TRBD2. This CDR3 is 16 amino acids long. V shed 3 bases, J shed 0 bases, and the junction held 5 bases outside the gene matches. CDR1 is LNHDA and CDR2 is SQIVND in the germline V gene (reference sequence). The CDR3 coding sequence is TGTGCCAGTAGTATCCTACGGGGGGGCAGCACAGATACGCAGTATTTT. Its protein product is CASSILRGGSTDTQYF.

This clone was detected only once. The chain uses TRBV30 and TRBJ2-2, with 8 bases that match TRBD1. V gave up 3 bases and J gave up 6 bases; unmatched junction bases: 3. The CDR3 length is 13 residues. CDR1 is GTSNPN, CDR2 SVGIG, per germline (reference sequence). The CDR3 DNA reads as TGTGCCTGGAGCGAACAGGGGGCCGGGGAGCTGTTTTTT. It yields the protein CAWSEQGAGELFF.

This chain connects TRBV4-1 to TRBJ2-3, with 9 bases that match TRBD2. V was pared by 4 bases and J by 0 bases, with 5 bases of the junction left unmatched. This CDR3 is built from 16 residues. Per the germline V gene, CDR1 is MGHRA and CDR2 is YSYEKL. CDR3 bases: TGCGCCAGCAGCCCTTTAGCGGGGGCCAGCACAGATACGCAGTATTTT. Translation gives CASSPLAGASTDTQYF.

The chain recombines TRBV30 with TRBJ2-7; 7 bases align to TRBD1. V lost 5 bases, J lost 4 bases, and 11 bases stayed unmatched. The germline gives CDR1 GTSNPN, CDR2 SVGIG (reference sequence). The CDR3 covers 14 residues. Written as DNA, the CDR3 is TGTGCCTGGTGGGACAGACTCAATAGGTACGAGCAGTACTTC. It yields the protein CAWWDRLNRYEQYF.

The V call is TRBV28, the J call TRBJ2-2, with 12 nucleotides matching TRBD1. V lost 8 bases and J lost 0; bases outside the gene matches: 16. The germline gives CDR1 MDHEN, CDR2 SYDVKM. This CDR3 comprises 20 residues. Here the CDR3 reads CASYGVPGQGARSNTGELFF. The CDR3 DNA sequence: TGTGCCAGCTATGGGGTACCGGGACAGGGGGCGCGGTCGAACACCGGGGAGCTGTTTTTT.

The genes are TRBV2 and TRBJ2-5; maybe TRBD2 (6 bases). Germline loops: CDR1 SNHLY, CDR2 FYNNEI. This CDR3 region has 13 residues. Trimming pared 3 bases from V and 4 bases from J, leaving 9 bases between. The CDR3 DNA follows: TGTGCCAGCAGTGACGGGGGTGGAGAGACCCAGTACTTC. Translating it yields CASSDGGGETQYF.

The chain uses TRBV7-8 and TRBJ2-7; D is possibly TRBD1 (5 bases). Trimming left V 1 base short and J 3 bases short, with 10 bases between. The CDR3 spans 14 residues. Germline CDR1 SGHVS, CDR2 FQNEAQ. CDR3 amino acids: CASSLDRTSYEQYF. The CDR3 DNA is TGTGCCAGCAGCTTAGACAGGACCAGCTACGAGCAGTACTTC.

This chain links TRBV29-1 with TRBJ1-1; a possible D gene is TRBD1 (5 bases). The germline CDR1 and CDR2 sequences are SQVTM and ANQGSEA. The V gene lost 3 bases and the J gene lost 5 bases, with 13 bases spanning the gap. The CDR3 consists of 13 residues. The CDR3 nucleotides are TGCAGCGTTGAGTCCCAACAGGCTACTGAAGCTTTCTTT. It yields the protein CSVESQQATEAFF.

V usage is TRBV5-5 and J usage is TRBJ2-1; no clear D. CDR1 and CDR2 from the germline V gene are SGHKS and YYEKEE (reference sequence). This CDR3 has 11 amino acids. Between the trimmed V and J ends, which lost 7 bases and 10 bases, there was a span of 12 bases. This CDR3 is CASVRGAEQFF. The CDR3 coding sequence is TGTGCCAGCGTCCGAGGAGCGGAGCAGTTCTTC.

The rearrangement joins TRBV27 to TRBJ2-2; TRBD2 might be the D (6 bases). The germline gives CDR1 MNHEY, CDR2 SMNVEV (reference sequence). This CDR3 is 15 amino acids long. The V end lost 7 bases, the J end lost 0 bases, and 12 bases lay between the germline ends. CDR3 sequence reads: CASTWGDSNTGELFF. The CDR3 DNA follows: TGTGCCAGCACCTGGGGGGATTCGAACACCGGGGAGCTGTTTTTT.

V and J are TRBV7-3 and TRBJ1-1, with a weak D call TRBD1 (6 bases). The germline CDR1 and CDR2 sequences are SGHTA and FQGTGA. V was cut by 5 bases and J by 5 bases, with 15 bases left in between. This CDR3 spans 14 amino acids. CDR3 bases: TGTGCCAGCAGCCCAAAGGGGACATCTACTGAAGCTTTCTTT. Translating gives CASSPKGTSTEAFF.

The chain has TRBV2 and TRBJ1-4; 8 positions agree with TRBD1. With V trimmed by 5 bases and J by 9 bases, 5 bases remained unmatched. There are 13 residues in the CDR3. CDR1 and CDR2 from the germline V gene are SNHLY and FYNNEI. CDR3 sequence reads: CASSSGGSQKLFF. CDR3 sequence (DNA): TGTGCCAGCAGTTCAGGGGGCTCACAAAAACTGTTTTTT.

The V and J genes are TRBV6-5 and TRBJ2-7; D gene uncertain. This CDR3 is built from 13 residues. Trimming took off 5 bases at V and 5 bases at J, with 13 bases between the two ends. Germline values: CDR1 MNHEY, CDR2 SVGAGI. CDR3 DNA sequence: TGTGCCAGCAGTCGCCCTCCCCGGGACGAGCAGTACTTC. Protein product: CASSRPPRDEQYF.

This clone was observed a single time. The V gene is TRBV5-6, the J gene TRBJ2-6, with a weak D call TRBD2 (6 bases). Trimming stripped 4 bases from V and 0 bases from J, with 14 bases between. In germline, CDR1 is SGHDT, CDR2 YYEEEE. The CDR3 is 17 residues long. The CDR3 nucleotides read TGTGCCAGCAGCCTCGGGACTTCAGGCTCTGGGGCCAACGTCCTGACTTTC. This translates into CASSLGTSGSGANVLTF.

This sequence joins TRBV5-1 and TRBJ1-1; tentatively, D is TRBD1 (6 bases). The CDR3 is 15 residues long. V was pared by 0 bases and J by 0 bases, with 9 bases between. Germline V lookup: CDR1 SGHRS, CDR2 YFSETQ. The CDR3 here is CASSLDGTLNTEAFF. The CDR3 DNA is TGCGCCAGCAGCTTGGATGGGACATTGAACACTGAAGCTTTCTTT.

This chain connects TRBV2 to TRBJ1-1; TRBD1 matches 12 bases. The CDR3 has 14 residues. Germline lookup yields CDR1 SNHLY and CDR2 FYNNEI. V dropped 7 bases and J dropped 5; count of bases not matched to a gene: 5. The CDR3 nucleotides read TGTGCCAGCATAGGGACAGGGGGCATAACTGAAGCTTTCTTT. It yields the protein CASIGTGGITEAFF.

The gene calls are TRBV2 and TRBJ1-1; 10 bases align to TRBD1. The J segment lost 4 bases and the V segment lost 8 bases, leaving 10 bases of the junction unmatched. The CDR3 runs to 15 residues. Per the germline V gene, CDR1 is SNHLY and CDR2 is FYNNEI. The CDR3 sequence: CASGGQGPLGTEAFF. The CDR3 DNA reads TGTGCCAGCGGGGGACAGGGGCCTTTGGGCACTGAAGCTTTCTTT.

The chain recombines TRBV2 with TRBJ1-5; 10 nucleotides align to TRBD1. The germline V gene has CDR1 SNHLY and CDR2 FYNNEI. This CDR3 region has 17 residues. J gave up 0 bases and V 7 bases, and 9 bases lay outside the gene matches. CDR3: CASNMDRGGGSNQPQHF. The CDR3 DNA is TGTGCCAGCAATATGGACAGGGGGGGCGGTAGCAATCAGCCCCAGCATTTT.

This rearrangement joins TRBV14 to TRBJ2-5; D may be TRBD1 (6 bases). There are 14 residues in the CDR3. Per germline, CDR1 SGHDN and CDR2 FVKESK. Trimming removed 4 bases from V and 13 bases from J, with 22 bases in between. CDR3 bases: TGTGCCAGCAGCCGCAGGGGCCCCAGGGACGCTCGGTACTTC. It codes for CASSRRGPRDARYF. The whole variable domain, remainder taken from reference TRBV14 and TRBJ2-5, is EAGVTQFPSHSVIEKGQTVTLRCDPISGHDNLYWYRRVMGKEIKFLLHFVKESKQDESGMPNNRFLAERTGGTYSTLKVQPAELEDSGVYFCASSRRGPRDARYFGPGTRLLVL.

CDR3 region: CASSSGGDPSYNEQFF. The CDR3, as DNA: TGCGCCAGCAGCTCAGGCGGGGACCCCTCCTACAATGAGCAGTTCTTC. The chain is built from TRBV5-1 and TRBJ2-1; weak D call: TRBD2 (6 bases). Germline CDR1 reads SGHRS; CDR2 reads YFSETQ. Trimming took 3 bases from V and 0 from J, leaving 13 bases between them. There are 16 residues in the CDR3.